This T cell receptor beta chain was sequenced during a study of blood T cell repertoires in COVID-19. Clones were sequenced by immunoSEQ multiplex PCR, and TCRdb holds only the in-frame ones, with some missing. The table has approximately 270,000 clones, about 91% seen once; the top ten hold approximately 2.7%. V dropped 5 bases and J dropped 5; count of bases not matched to a gene: 5. The CDR3 loop spans 14 amino acids. In germline, CDR1 is SGHTA, CDR2 FQGTGA. The source material was PBMCs or T cells enriched from blood (not recorded which). The sequence was obtained from a man aged 35 to 55 who had been exposed to COVID-19. The chain is built from TRBV7-3 and TRBJ2-1, with 8 bases matching TRBD1. The CDR3 here is CASSIGQGNNEQFF. CDR3 nucleotides: TGTGCCAGCAGCATCGGACAGGGTAACAATGAGCAGTTCTTC. Variable domain in full (rest from reference TRBV7-3 and TRBJ2-1): GAGVSQTPSNKVTEKGKYVELRCDPISGHTALYWYRQSLGQGPEFLIYFQGTGAADDSGLPNDRFFAVRPEGSVSTLKIQRTERGDSAVYLCASSIGQGNNEQFFGPGTRLTVL.